This T cell receptor beta chain was sequenced for a study of graft-versus-host responses after intestinal transplantation. Study-wide background: All recipients were given anti-thymocyte globulin induction, and tacrolimus and steroids were then administered for roughly three years.

Clones were sequenced by immunoSEQ multiplex PCR, and TCRdb holds only the in-frame ones, with some missing. Of some 21,000 clones in the sample, 55% to 70% were seen once. Irradiated stimulators labeled with violet dye, roughly 200,000 in number, were plated with roughly 200,000 CFSE-labeled responders. Proliferating responders of the CD3+CD4+ and CD3+CD8+ phenotypes with low CFSE were sorted after the reaction. Findings and caveats of the study: Recipient bone marrow held GvH clones, some seen earlier in ileum or blood.

Germline V gene lookup returns CDR1 SGDLS and CDR2 YYNGEE. The CDR3 spans 16 residues. V lost 2 bases and J lost 0, with 14 bases in between. The material sequenced was alloreactive CD4+ T cells from a mixed lymphocyte reaction culture, taken before intestinal transplant. Subset denoted: CFSE-low proliferating T cells sorted from roughly six-day pre-transplant mixed lymphocyte reaction (GvH or HvG direction). This receptor was taken from a human patient who received an intestinal transplant. V usage is TRBV9 and J usage is TRBJ1-2, with a possible D match to TRBD1 (6 bases). The CDR3 is CASSVEDRSSNYGYTF. CDR3 coding DNA: TGTGCCAGCAGCGTTGAGGACAGAAGCTCTAACTATGGCTACACCTTC.